Only a few counts were recorded for the clone carrying this TCR beta chain. Antigen: not known. It was with unique molecular identifiers that the TCRbeta library was prepared. One entry per CDR3 protein results from TCRdb running MiXCR on the PCR reads. The sample lists 700,000 to 950,000 distinct CDR3 sequences, less than 20% occurring once. The sample belongs to a study of T-cell reconstitution after alpha-beta-depleted transplantation in children. The V end lost 5 bases, the J end lost 8 bases, and 13 bases lay between the germline ends. Germline lookup yields CDR1 SGHTA and CDR2 FQGNSA. The CDR3 spans 13 residues. General study results and limits: Recipient T cells and thymic progenitors that survived were the source of the high TCRbeta diversity seen at day 60 in some patients. Several hundred expanded graft clones reportedly gave rise to the alpha-beta T cells present about two months after transplant. T-cell numbers and diversity one year post-transplant derived largely from freshly generated T cells.

The starting material was PBMCs, mostly from graft donor cells, obtained 360 days after TCRalphabeta/CD19-depleted stem cell transplant. J is TRBJ2-1 and V is TRBV7-2; perhaps TRBD2 as D (6 bases). This TCR was recovered from a male patient younger than 18 who had a stem cell transplant for acute lymphoblastic leukemia, so the T cells may come from the graft donor. Here the CDR3 DNA reads TGTGCCAGCAGCCTCGGAGGGCGTTATGAGCAGTTCTTC. Protein sequence: CASSLGGRYEQFF.